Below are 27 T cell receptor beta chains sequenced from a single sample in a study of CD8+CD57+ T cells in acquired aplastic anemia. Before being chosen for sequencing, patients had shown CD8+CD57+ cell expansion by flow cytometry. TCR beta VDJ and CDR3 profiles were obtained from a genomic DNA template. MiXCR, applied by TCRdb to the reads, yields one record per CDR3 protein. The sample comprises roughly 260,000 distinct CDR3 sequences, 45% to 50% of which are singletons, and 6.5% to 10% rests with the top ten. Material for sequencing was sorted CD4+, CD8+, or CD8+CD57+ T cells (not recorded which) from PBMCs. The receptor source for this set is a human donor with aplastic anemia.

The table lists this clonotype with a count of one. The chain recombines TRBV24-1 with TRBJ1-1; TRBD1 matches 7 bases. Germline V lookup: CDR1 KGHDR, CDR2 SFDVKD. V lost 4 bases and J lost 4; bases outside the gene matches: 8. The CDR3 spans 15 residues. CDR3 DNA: TGTGCCACCAGTGAACTGACAGGGCAAATCACTGAAGCTTTCTTT. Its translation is CATSELTGQITEAFF.

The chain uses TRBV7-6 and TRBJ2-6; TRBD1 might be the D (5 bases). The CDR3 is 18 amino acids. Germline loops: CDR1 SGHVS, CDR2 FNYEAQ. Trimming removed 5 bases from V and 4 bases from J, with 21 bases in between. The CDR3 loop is CASSLTGVLRQGANVLTF. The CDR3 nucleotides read TGTGCCAGCAGCCTTACTGGGGTATTGAGACAGGGGGCCAACGTCCTGACTTTC. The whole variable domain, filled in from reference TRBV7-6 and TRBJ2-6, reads GAGVSQSPRYKVTKRGQDVALRCDPISGHVSLYWYRQALGQGPEFLTYFNYEAQQDKSGLPNDRFSAERPEGSISTLTIQRTEQRDSAMYRCASSLTGVLRQGANVLTFGAGSRLTVL.

This CDR3 reads CASSFRRGAGYEQYF. CDR3 DNA: TGTGCCAGCAGCTTCCGACGGGGGGCTGGTTACGAGCAGTACTTC. The rearrangement uses TRBV11-2 and TRBJ2-7; D is possibly TRBD2 (7 bases). Trimming stripped 3 bases from V and 4 bases from J, with 16 bases between. The length of the CDR3 is 15 residues. Looked up from germline, CDR1 is SGHAT and CDR2 is FQNNGV.

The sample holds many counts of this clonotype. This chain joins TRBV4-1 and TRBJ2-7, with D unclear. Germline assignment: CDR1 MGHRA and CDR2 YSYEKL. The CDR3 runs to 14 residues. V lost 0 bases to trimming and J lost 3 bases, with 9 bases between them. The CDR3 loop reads CASSQETADYEQYF. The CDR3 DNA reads TGCGCCAGCAGCCAAGAGACGGCAGACTACGAGCAGTACTTC.

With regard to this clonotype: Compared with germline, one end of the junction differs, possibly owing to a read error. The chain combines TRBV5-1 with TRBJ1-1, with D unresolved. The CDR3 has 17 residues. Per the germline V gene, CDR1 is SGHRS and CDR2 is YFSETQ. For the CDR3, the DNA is TGTGCCAGCACCCCATACCCTCGCTCGGGCCGAAAAACTAAGGCTTTCTTT. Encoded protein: CASTPYPRSGRKTKAFF.

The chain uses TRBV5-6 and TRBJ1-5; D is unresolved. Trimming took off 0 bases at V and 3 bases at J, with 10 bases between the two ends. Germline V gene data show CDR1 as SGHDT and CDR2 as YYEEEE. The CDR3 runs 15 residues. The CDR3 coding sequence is TGTGCCAGCAGCTTGGGAAACAACTTCAATCAGCCCCAGCATTTT. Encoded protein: CASSLGNNFNQPQHF.

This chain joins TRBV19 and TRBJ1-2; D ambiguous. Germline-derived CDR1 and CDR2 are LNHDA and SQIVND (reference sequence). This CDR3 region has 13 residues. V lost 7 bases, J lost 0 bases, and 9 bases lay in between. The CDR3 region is CASTNPANYGYTF. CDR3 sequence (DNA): TGTGCCAGTACTAACCCGGCTAACTATGGCTACACCTTC. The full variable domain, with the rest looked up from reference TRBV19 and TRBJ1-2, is DGGITQSPKYLFRKEGQNVTLSCEQNLNHDAMYWYRQDPGQGLRLIYYSQIVNDFQKGDIAEGYSVSREKKESFPLTVTSAQKNPTAFYLCASTNPANYGYTFGSGTRLTVV.

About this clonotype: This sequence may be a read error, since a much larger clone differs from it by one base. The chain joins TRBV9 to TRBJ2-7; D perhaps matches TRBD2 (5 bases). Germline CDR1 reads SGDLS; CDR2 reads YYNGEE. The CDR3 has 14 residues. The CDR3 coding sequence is TGTGTCAGCAGCCCTGGGAGCGGCAACTACGAGCAGTACTTC. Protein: CVSSPGSGNYEQYF.

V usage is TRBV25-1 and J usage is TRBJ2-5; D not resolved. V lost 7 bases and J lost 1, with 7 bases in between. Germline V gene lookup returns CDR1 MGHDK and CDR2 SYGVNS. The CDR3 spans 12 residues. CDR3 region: CASKPSQETQYF. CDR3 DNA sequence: TGTGCCAGCAAGCCCAGCCAAGAGACCCAGTACTTC.

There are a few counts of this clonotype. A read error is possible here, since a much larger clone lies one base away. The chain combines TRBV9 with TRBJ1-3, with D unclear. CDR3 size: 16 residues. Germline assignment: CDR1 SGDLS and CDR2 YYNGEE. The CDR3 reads CASSVDVRRSGNTVYF. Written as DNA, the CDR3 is TGTGCCAGCAGCGTAGACGTACGGCGCTCTGGAAACACCGTATATTTT.

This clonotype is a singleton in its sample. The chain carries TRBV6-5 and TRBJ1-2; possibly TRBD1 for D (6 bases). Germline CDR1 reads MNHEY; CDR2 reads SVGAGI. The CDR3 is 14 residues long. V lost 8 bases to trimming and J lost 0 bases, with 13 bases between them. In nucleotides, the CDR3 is TGTGCCAGCTCTTCTAGGGGGGCTAACTATGGCTACACCTTC. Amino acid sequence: CASSSRGANYGYTF.

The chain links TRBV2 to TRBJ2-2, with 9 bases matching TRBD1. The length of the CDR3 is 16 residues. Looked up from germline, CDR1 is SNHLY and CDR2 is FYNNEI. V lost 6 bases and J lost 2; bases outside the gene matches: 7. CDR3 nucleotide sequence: TGTGCCAGCAGGAGGAGGGGACAGGGAAACACCGGGGAGCTGTTTTTT. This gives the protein CASRRRGQGNTGELFF.

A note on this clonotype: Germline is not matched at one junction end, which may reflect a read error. CDR3 residues: CASSSPGAVTEAFF. The DNA for the CDR3 is TGTGCTAGCAGCTCCCCAGGGGCGGTGACTGAAGCTTTCTTT. This chain links TRBV7-7 with TRBJ1-1; tentative D call: TRBD1 (6 bases). This CDR3 has 14 amino acids. From germline, CDR1 is SSHAT and CDR2 FNYEAQ (reference sequence). The full variable domain, completed using reference TRBV7-7 and TRBJ1-1, is GAGVSQSPRYKVTKRGQDVTLRCDPISSHATLYWYQQALGQGPEFLTYFNYEAQPDKSGLPSDRFSAERPEGSISTLTIQRTEQRDSAMYRCASSSPGAVTEAFFGQGTRLTVV.

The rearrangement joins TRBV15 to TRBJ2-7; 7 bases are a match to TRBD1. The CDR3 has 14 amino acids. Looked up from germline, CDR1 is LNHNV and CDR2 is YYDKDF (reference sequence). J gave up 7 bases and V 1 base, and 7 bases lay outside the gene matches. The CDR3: CATSRVEGAREQYF. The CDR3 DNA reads TGTGCCACCAGCAGAGTCGAGGGGGCGCGAGAGCAGTACTTC.

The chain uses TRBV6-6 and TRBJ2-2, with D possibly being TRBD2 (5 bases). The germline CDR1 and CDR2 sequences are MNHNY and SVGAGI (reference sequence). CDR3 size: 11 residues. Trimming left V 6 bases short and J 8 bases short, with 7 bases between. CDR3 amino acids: CASRLAGELFF. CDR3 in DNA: TGTGCCAGCAGGTTAGCGGGGGAGCTGTTTTTT.

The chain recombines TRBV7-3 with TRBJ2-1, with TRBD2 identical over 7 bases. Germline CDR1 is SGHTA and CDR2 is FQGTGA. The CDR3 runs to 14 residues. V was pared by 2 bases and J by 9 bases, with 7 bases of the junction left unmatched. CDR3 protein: CASSLCGSSSEQFF. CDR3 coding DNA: TGTGCCAGCAGCTTATGCGGGAGCAGCAGTGAGCAGTTCTTC.

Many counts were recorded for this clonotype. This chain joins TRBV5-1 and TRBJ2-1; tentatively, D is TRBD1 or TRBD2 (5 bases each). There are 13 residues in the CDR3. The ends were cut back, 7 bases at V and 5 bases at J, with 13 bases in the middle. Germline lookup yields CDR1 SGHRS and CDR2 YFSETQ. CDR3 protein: CASRGDYDNEQFF. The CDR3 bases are TGCGCCAGCCGAGGGGATTACGACAATGAGCAGTTCTTC.

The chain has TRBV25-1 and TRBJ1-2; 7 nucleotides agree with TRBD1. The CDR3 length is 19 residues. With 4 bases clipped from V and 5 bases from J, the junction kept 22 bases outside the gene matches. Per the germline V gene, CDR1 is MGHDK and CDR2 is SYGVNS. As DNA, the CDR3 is TGTGCCAGCAGTGCTAGAGATCGTTTGTTTCGGGACAGTAGATATGGCTACACCTTC. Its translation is CASSARDRLFRDSRYGYTF.

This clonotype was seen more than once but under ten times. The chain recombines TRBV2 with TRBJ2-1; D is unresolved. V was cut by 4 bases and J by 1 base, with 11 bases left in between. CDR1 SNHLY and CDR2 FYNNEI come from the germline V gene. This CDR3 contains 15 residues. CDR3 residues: CASSVSPFSYNEQFF. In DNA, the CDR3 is TGTGCCAGCAGTGTGAGTCCGTTTTCCTACAATGAGCAGTTCTTC.

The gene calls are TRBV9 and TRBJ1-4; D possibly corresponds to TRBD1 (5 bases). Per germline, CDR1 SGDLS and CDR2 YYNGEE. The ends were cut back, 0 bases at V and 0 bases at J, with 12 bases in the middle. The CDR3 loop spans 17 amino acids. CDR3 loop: CASSVGTGGTTNEKLFF. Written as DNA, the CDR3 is TGTGCCAGCAGCGTAGGTACGGGGGGTACAACTAATGAAAAACTGTTTTTT.

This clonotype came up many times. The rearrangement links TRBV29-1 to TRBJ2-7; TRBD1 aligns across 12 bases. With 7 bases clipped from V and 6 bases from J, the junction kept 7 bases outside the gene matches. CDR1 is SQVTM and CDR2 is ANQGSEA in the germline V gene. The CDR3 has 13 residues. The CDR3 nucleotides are TGCAGCGGTACCGGGACAGGGGGCTTCGAGCAGTACTTC. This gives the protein CSGTGTGGFEQYF.

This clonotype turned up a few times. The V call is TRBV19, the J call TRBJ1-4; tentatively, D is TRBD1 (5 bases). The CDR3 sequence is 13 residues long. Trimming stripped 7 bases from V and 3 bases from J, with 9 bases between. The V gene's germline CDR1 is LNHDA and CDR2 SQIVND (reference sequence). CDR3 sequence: CASNQGPNEKLFF. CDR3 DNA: TGTGCCAGTAACCAGGGTCCTAATGAAAAACTGTTTTTT.

CDR3 amino acids: CASSLREGTEAFF. The CDR3, as DNA: TGTGCCAGCAGCCTCAGGGAGGGCACTGAAGCTTTCTTT. V and J are TRBV2 and TRBJ1-1, with a tentative D call TRBD1 (5 bases). The V gene lost 6 bases and the J gene lost 4 bases, with 12 bases spanning the gap. The germline CDR1 and CDR2 sequences are SNHLY and FYNNEI. This CDR3 contains 13 residues. The full variable domain, completed using reference TRBV2 and TRBJ1-1, is EPEVTQTPSHQVTQMGQEVILRCVPISNHLYFYWYRQILGQKVEFLVSFYNNEISEKSEIFDDQFSVERPDGSNFTLKIRSTKLEDSAMYFCASSLREGTEAFFGQGTRLTVV.

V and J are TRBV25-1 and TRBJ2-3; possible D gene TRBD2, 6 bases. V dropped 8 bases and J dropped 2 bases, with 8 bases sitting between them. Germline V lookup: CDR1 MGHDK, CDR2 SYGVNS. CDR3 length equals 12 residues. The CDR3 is CASRDFTDTQYF. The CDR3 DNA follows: TGTGCCAGCCGGGACTTCACAGATACGCAGTATTTT. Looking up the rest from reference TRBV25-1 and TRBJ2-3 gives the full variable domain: EADIYQTPRYLVIGTGKKITLECSQTMGHDKMYWYQQDPGMELHLIHYSYGVNSTEKGDLSSESTVSRIRTEHFPLTLESARPSHTSQYLCASRDFTDTQYFGPGTRLTVL.

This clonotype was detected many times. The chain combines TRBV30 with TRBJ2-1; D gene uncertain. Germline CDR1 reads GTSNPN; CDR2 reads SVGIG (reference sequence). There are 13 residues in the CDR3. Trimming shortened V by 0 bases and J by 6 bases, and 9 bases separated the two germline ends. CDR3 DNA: TGTGCCTGGAGTGTGCAGCCTGGCAATGAGCAGTTCTTC. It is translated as CAWSVQPGNEQFF. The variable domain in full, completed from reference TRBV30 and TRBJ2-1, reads SQTIHQWPATLVQPVGSPLSLECTVEGTSNPNLYWYRQAAGRGLQLLFYSVGIGQISSEVPQNLSASRPQDRQFILSSKKLLLSDSGFYLCAWSVQPGNEQFFGPGTRLTVL.

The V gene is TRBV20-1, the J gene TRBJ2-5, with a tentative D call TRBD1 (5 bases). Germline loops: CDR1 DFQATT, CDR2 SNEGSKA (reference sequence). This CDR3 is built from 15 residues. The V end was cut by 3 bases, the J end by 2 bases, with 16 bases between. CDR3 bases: TGCAGTGCTAGGGTTCTTTCAGGGATACAAGAGACCCAGTACTTC. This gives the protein CSARVLSGIQETQYF.

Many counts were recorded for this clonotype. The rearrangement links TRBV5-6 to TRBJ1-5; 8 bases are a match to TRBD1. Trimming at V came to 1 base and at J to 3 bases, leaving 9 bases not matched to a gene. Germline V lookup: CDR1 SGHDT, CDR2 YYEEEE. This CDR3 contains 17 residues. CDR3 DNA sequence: TGTGCCAGCAGCTTGTGGGCAGGGGGCTTTGACAATCAGCCCCAGCATTTT. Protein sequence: CASSLWAGGFDNQPQHF.